One TCR beta chain is described in this entry. Its antigen remains unknown. These data are taken from a study of shared clonotypes between healthy human individuals. Findings of the study overall: Naive subsets usually exceeded memory subsets in estimated richness. Non-shared clonotypes displayed generation probabilities falling below those of clonotypes present in all four donors. Sorted-subset sequencing was shown by rarefaction to be incomplete despite large depth.

Using immunoSEQ multiplex PCR, the repertoire was profiled, and TCRdb retains in-frame clones only, with some absent. The sample lists around 95,000 clones, roughly 69% seen once, with 40% to 45% in the top ten. Healthy and HIV-negative, the adult donors had no recent acute infections or vaccinations. CDR1 and CDR2 (germline): ENHRY, SYGVKD. The length of the CDR3 is 13 residues. V gave up 10 bases and J gave up 0 bases, with 7 bases separating them. The sequencing input was memory CD8+ T cells sorted from blood. Described subset: CD45RO+ cells pooled with CCR7-negative TemRA cells. This sequence originates from a man younger than 40 in good health. The chain couples TRBV10-3 to TRBJ2-6, with D unclear. In nucleotides, the CDR3 is TGTGCCAGTCGTTACTCTGGGGCCAACGTCCTGACTTTC. This sequence encodes CASRYSGANVLTF.